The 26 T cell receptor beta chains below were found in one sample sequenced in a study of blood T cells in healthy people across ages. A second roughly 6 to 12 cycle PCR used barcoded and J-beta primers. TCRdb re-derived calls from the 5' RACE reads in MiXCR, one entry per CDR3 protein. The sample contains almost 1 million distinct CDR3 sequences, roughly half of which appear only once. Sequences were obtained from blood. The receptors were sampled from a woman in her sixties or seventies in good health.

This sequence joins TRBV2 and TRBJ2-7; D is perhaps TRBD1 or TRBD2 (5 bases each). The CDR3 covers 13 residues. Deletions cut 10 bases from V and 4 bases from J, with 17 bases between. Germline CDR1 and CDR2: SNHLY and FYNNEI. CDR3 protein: CAILRDQLYEQYF. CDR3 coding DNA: TGTGCCATCCTCCGGGACCAGCTATACGAGCAGTACTTC.

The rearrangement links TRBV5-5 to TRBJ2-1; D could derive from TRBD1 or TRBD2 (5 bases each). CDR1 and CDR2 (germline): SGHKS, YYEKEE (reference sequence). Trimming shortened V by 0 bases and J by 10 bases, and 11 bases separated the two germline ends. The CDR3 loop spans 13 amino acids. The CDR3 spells CASSLAYGTEQFF. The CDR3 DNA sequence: TGTGCCAGCAGCTTGGCCTATGGGACGGAGCAGTTCTTC.

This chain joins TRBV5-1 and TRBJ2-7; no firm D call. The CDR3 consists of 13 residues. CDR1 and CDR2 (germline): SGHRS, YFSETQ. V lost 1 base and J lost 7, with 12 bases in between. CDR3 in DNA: TGCGCCAGCAGCTTGCCCAGTGATAATGAGCAGTACTTC. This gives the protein CASSLPSDNEQYF. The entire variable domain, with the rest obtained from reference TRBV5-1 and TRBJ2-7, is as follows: KAGVTQTPRYLIKTRGQQVTLSCSPISGHRSVSWYQQTPGQGLQFLFEYFSETQRNKGNFPGRFSGRQFSNSRSEMNVSTLELGDSALYLCASSLPSDNEQYFGPGTRLTVT.

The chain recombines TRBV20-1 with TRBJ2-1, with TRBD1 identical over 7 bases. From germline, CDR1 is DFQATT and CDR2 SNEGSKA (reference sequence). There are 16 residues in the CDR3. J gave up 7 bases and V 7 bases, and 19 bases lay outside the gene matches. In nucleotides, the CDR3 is TGCAGTGTTAGCCTCCGGGACAGTAGGAACTGGAATGAGCAGTTCTTC. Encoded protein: CSVSLRDSRNWNEQFF.

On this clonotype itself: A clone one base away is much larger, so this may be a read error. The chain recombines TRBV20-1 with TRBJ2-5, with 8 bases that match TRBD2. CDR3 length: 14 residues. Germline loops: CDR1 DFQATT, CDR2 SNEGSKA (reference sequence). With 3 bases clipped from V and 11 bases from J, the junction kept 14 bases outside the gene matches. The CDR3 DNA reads TGCAGTGCTAGTCCGAGCGGGGGCTACAATGAGCAGTACTTC. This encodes CSASPSGGYNEQYF.

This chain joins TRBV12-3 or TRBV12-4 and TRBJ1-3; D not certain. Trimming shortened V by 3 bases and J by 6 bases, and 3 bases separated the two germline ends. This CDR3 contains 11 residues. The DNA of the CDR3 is TGTGCCAGCAGTTTGTTAAACACCATATATTTT. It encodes CASSLLNTIYF.

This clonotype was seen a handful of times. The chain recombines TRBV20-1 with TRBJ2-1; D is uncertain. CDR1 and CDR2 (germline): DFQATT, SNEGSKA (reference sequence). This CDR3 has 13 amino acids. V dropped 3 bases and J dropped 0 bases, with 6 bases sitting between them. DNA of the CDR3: TGCAGTGCTAGCCGTACCTCCTACAATGAGCAGTTCTTC. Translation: CSASRTSYNEQFF.

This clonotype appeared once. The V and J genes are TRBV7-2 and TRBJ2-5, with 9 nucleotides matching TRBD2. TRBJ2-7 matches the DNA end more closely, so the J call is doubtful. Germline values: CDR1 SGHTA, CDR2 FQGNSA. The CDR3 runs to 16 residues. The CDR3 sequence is CASSLAQAGGIYEQYF. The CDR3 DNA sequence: TGTGCCAGCAGCTTAGCACAAGCGGGAGGCATCTACGAGCAGTACTTC.

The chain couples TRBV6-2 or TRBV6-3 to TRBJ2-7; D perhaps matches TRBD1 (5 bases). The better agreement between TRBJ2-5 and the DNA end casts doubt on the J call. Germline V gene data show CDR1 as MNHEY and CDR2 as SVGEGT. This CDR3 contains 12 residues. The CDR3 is CASSFQGRTQYF. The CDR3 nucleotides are TGTGCCAGCAGTTTTCAGGGTCGGACCCAGTACTTC.

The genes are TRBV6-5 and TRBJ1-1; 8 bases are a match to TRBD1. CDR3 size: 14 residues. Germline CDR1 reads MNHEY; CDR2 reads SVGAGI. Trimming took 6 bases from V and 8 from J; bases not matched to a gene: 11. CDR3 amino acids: CASRNDRGGTEAFF. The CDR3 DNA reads TGTGCCAGCAGAAACGACAGGGGTGGTACCGAAGCTTTCTTT.

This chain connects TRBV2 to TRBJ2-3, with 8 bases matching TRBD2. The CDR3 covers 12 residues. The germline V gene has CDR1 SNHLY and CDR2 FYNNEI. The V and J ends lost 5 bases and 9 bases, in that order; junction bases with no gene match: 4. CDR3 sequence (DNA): TGTGCCAGCAGTAGCGGGAGTATGACGCAGTATTTT. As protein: CASSSGSMTQYF.

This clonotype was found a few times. The CDR3, as DNA: TGCAGCCTCGGACTGCCGCCAGAGACCCAGTACTTC. Translated, it gives CSLGLPPETQYF. The gene calls are TRBV29-1 and TRBJ2-5; the D gene is possibly TRBD2 (5 bases). CDR3 length: 12 residues. Germline values: CDR1 SQVTM, CDR2 ANQGSEA. V was cut by 8 bases and J by 4 bases, with 14 bases left in between. Drawing the rest from reference TRBV29-1 and TRBJ2-5, the complete variable domain is SAVISQKPSRDICQRGTSLTIQCQVDSQVTMMFWYRQQPGQSLTLIATANQGSEATYESGFVIDKFPISRPNLTFSTLTVSNMSPEDSSIYLCSLGLPPETQYFGPGTRLLVL.

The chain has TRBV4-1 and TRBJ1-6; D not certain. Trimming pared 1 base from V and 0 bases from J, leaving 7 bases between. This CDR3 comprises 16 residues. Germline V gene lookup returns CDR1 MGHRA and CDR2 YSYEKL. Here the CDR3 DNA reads TGCGCCAGCAGCCAAGGGATGAGCTCCTATAATTCACCCCTCCACTTT. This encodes CASSQGMSSYNSPLHF.

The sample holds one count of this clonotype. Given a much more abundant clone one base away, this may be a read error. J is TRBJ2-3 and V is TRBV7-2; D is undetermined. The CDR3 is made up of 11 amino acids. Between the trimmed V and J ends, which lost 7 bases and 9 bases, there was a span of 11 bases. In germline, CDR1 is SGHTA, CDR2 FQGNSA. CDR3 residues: CASNPSSTQYF. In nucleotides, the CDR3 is TGTGCCAGCAACCCCAGTTCGACGCAGTATTTT.

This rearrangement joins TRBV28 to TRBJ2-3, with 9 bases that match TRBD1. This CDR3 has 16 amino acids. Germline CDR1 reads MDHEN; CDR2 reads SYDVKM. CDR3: CASQRGPGQGVDTQYF. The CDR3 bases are TGTGCTTCCCAAAGAGGGCCGGGACAGGGTGTGGATACGCAGTATTTT.

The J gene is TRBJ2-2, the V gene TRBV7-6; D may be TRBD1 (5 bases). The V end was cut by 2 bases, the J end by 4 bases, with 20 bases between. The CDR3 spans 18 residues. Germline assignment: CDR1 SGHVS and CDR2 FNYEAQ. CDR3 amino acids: CASSLRSAAGSSTGELFF. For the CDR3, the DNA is TGTGCCAGCAGCTTAAGGTCCGCGGCAGGGTCTAGCACCGGGGAGCTGTTTTTT.

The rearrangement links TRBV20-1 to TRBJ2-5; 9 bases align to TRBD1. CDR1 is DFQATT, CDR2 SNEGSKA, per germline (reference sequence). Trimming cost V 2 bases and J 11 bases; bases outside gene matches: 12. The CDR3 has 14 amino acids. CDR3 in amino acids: CSARPGDRAGEQYF. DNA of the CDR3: TGCAGTGCTAGACCCGGGGACAGGGCTGGGGAGCAGTACTTC.

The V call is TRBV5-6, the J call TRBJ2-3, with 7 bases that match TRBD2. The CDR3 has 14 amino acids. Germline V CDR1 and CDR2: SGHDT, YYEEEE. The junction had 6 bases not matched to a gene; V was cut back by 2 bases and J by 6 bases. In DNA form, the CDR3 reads TGTGCCAGCAGCTTCCAGGACGGGGGGGATACGCAGTATTTT. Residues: CASSFQDGGDTQYF.

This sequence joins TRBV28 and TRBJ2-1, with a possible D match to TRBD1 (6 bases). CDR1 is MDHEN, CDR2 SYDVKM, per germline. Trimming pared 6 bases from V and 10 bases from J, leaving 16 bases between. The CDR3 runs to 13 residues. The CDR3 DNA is TGTGCCAGCAGGGGGGCCGGGCGTTACGAGCAGTTCTTC. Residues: CASRGAGRYEQFF.

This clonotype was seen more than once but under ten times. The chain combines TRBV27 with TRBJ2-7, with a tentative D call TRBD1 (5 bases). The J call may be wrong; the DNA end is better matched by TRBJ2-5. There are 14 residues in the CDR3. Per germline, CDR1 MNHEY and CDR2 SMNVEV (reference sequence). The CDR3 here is CASSLGRVTGTQYF. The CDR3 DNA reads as TGTGCCAGCAGTTTGGGCAGGGTAACGGGGACCCAGTACTTC.

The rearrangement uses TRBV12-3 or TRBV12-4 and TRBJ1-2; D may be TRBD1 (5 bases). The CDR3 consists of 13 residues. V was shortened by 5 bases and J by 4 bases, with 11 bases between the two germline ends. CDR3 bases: TGTGCCAGCAGTACCGGGACCGCCTATGGCTACACCTTC. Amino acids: CASSTGTAYGYTF.

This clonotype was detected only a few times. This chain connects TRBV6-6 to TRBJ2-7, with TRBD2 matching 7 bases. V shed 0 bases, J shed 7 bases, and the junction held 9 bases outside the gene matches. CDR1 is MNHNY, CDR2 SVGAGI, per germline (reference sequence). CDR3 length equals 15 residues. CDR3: CASSYSEGGPGEQYF. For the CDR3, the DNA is TGTGCCAGCAGTTACTCGGAGGGAGGGCCGGGTGAGCAGTACTTC.

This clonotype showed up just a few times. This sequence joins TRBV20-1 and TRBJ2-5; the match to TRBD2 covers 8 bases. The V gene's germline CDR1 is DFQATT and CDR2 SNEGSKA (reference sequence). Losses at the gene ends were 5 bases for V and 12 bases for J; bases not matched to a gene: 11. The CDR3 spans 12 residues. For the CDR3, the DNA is TGCAGTGCTGCGGGACTAGAAACGACGGAGTACTTC. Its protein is CSAAGLETTEYF.

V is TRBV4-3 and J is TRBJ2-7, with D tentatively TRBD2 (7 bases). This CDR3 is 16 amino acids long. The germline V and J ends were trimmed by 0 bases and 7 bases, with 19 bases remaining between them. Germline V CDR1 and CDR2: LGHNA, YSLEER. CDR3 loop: CASSQDRGWGGNEQYF. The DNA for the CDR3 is TGCGCCAGCAGCCAAGATCGGGGCTGGGGGGGCAATGAGCAGTACTTC.

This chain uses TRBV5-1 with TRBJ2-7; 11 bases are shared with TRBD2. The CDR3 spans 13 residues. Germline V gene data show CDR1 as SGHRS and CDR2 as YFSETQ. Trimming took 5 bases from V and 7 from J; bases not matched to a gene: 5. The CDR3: CASRGLAEFEQYF. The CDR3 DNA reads TGCGCCAGCAGGGGACTAGCGGAATTTGAGCAGTACTTC.

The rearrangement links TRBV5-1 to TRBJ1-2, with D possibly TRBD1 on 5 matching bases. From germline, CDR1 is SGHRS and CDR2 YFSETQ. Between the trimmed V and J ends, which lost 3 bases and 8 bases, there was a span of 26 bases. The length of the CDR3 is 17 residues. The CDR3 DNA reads TGCGCCAGCAGCTCCCCGGACACCCGAGGGGCTACGGGAGGCTACACCTTC. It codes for CASSSPDTRGATGGYTF.